This T cell receptor (beta chain) derives from a study of vaccination and CD4 T cells after COVID-19. With the Oncomine TCR Beta short-read assay, DNA from cultured CD4+ T cells was sequenced. TCRdb re-analysed the PCR reads in MiXCR, keeping a single row per CDR3 protein. The table has almost 7,500 distinct CDR3 sequences, roughly 29% seen once. As for treatment: approximately 11-day PBMC culture with coronavirus spike peptide pools or control peptides (ViraFEST assay). From the unexposed donor, CD4+ T cells were collected ahead of the COVID-19 pandemic (2011-2018). In this sample, this clonotype turned up a few times. Its specificity is unknown. The CDR3 has 14 amino acids. V was cut by 5 bases and J by 5 bases, with 13 bases left in between. Germline assignment: CDR1 LNHDA and CDR2 SQIVND (reference sequence).

The sample taken for sequencing was CD4+ T cells from blood, cultured in vitro. The clonotype was recovered from a human donor in good health. The J gene is TRBJ1-3, the V gene TRBV19, with TRBD1 as a possible D gene (6 bases). DNA for the CDR3: TGTGCCAGTAGTCGTTTGGGGGCTCGAAACACCATATATTTT. Translation gives CASSRLGARNTIYF.